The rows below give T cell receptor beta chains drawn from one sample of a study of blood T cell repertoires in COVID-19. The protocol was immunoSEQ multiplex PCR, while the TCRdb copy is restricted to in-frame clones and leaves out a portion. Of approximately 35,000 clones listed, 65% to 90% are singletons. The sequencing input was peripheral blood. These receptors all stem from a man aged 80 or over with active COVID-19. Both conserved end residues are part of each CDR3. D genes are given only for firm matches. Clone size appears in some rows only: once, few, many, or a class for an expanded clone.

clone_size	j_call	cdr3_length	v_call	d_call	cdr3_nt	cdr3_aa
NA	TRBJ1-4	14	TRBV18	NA	TGTGCCAGCTCACCCCTTGCAACTAATGAAAAACTGTTTTTT	CASSPLATNEKLFF
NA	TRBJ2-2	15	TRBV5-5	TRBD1	TGTGCCAGCAGCTTGTGGGGACAGGGGTTCCGGGAGCTGTTTTTT	CASSLWGQGFRELFF
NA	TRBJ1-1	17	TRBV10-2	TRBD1	TGCGCCAGCAGTGAAGGACAGGGGCAAAACCTTAACACTGAAGCTTTCTTT	CASSEGQGQNLNTEAFF
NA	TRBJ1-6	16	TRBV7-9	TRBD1	TGTGCCAGCAGCAAGCCGGGACAGGGAGGGGGCTCACCCCTCCACTTT	CASSKPGQGGGSPLHF
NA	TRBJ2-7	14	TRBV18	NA	TGTGCCAGCTCACCTGGCCAGGGAACCTACGAGCAGTACTTC	CASSPGQGTYEQYF
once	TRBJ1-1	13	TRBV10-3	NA	TGTGCCATCAGTCTCCAGGCGAACACTGAAGCTTTCTTT	CAISLQANTEAFF
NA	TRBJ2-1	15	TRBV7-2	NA	TGTGCCAGCAGTATTAGGTCCACTATGGACAATGAGCAGTTCTTC	CASSIRSTMDNEQFF
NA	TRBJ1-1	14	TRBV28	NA	TGTGCCAGCGGGATTGGGGGGATGAACACTGAAGCTTTCTTT	CASGIGGMNTEAFF
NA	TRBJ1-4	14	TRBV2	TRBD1	TGTGCCAGCTTACCGGGACAGGCGGCGGAAAAACTGTTTTTT	CASLPGQAAEKLFF
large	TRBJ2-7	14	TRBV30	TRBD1	TGTGCCTGGAGAATTGGCAGGGGGTCCTACGAGCAGTACTTC	CAWRIGRGSYEQYF
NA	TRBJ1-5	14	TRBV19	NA	TGTGCCAGTAGTATAGTACCTCTAAATCAGCCCCAGCATTTT	CASSIVPLNQPQHF
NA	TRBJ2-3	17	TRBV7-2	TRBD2	TGTGCCAGCAGCGTCCGACTAGCGGGGGGGAGTACAGATACGCAGTATTTT	CASSVRLAGGSTDTQYF
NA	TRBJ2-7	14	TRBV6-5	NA	TGTGCCAGCAGGGGCCTTCAGGAGGCGGGGGAGCAGTACTTC	CASRGLQEAGEQYF
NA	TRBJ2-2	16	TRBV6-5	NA	TGTGCCAGCAGTTACAATCCGGGTTCGGGGACCGGGGAGCTGTTTTTT	CASSYNPGSGTGELFF
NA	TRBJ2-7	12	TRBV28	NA	TGTGCCAGCAGGGGCGTCTCCTACGAGCAGTACTTC	CASRGVSYEQYF
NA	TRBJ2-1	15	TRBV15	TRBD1	TGTGCCACCAGCAGAGTCTTAGGACAGGGTAATGAGCAGTTCTTC	CATSRVLGQGNEQFF
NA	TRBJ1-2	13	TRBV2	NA	TGTGCCAGCCCCCCGGGGGGGACCTATGGCTACACCTTC	CASPPGGTYGYTF
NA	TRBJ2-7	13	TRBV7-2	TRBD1	TGTGCCAGCAGCCGGGACAGAGTATGGGAGCAGTACTTC	CASSRDRVWEQYF
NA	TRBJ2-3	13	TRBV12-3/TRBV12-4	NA	TGTGCCAGCAGTTTATACTACACAGATACGCAGTATTTT	CASSLYYTDTQYF
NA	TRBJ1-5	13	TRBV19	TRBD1	TGTGCCAGTAGCCGCGACAGGGATCAGCCCCAGCATTTT	CASSRDRDQPQHF
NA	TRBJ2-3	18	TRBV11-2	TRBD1	TGTGCCAGCAGCTTATATTTACGTGGGACAGGGGTGGCGGATACGCAGTATTTT	CASSLYLRGTGVADTQYF
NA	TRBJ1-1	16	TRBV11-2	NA	TGTGCCAGCAGCTCCCGAGGAGAGGGAATGAACACTGAAGCTTTCTTT	CASSSRGEGMNTEAFF
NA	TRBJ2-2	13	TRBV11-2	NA	TGTGCCAGCAGCTTAGGAGGGATCGGGGAGCTGTTTTTT	CASSLGGIGELFF